A single sample is the source of the 24 T cell receptor beta chains below, sequenced in a study of T cell changes during pregnancy in multiple sclerosis. Generated by immunoSEQ multiplex PCR, the TCRdb table keeps only in-frame clones and is missing some. The sample lists about 40,000 clones, 91% occurring once. The specimen comprised CD8+ T cells from peripheral blood mononuclear cells, sampled before pregnancy. These receptors originate from a female donor with multiple sclerosis, enrolled in a pregnancy study.

The chain links TRBV11-2 to TRBJ1-2; 8 bases are a match to TRBD1. Germline V gene sequence: CDR1 SGHAT, CDR2 FQNNGV. Germline trimming cut 4 bases from V and 4 bases from J; bases unmatched to any gene: 11. This CDR3 has 16 residues. The chain's CDR3 is CASSWEDREFGYGYTF. In nucleotides, the CDR3 is TGTGCCAGCAGCTGGGAGGACAGGGAGTTTGGCTATGGCTACACCTTC.

This chain connects TRBV27 to TRBJ2-1; the D gene is possibly TRBD1 (5 bases). The germline V and J ends were trimmed by 0 bases and 4 bases, with 10 bases remaining between them. The germline V gene encodes CDR1 MNHEY and CDR2 SMNVEV (reference sequence). The CDR3 spans 15 residues. The CDR3 nucleotides are TGTGCCAGCAGTTTATCAGGGGCCCCTTACAATGAGCAGTTCTTC. Its protein product is CASSLSGAPYNEQFF.

The J gene is TRBJ2-7, the V gene TRBV23-1; D is possibly TRBD1 (6 bases). TRBV23-1 is flagged as an ORF with uncertain function. The ends were cut back, 0 bases at V and 5 bases at J, with 14 bases in the middle. The CDR3 length is 15 residues. The CDR3 loop reads CASSQSTRGPDEQYF. Here the CDR3 DNA reads TGCGCCAGCAGTCAATCGACCAGGGGTCCCGACGAGCAGTACTTC.

This chain uses TRBV27 with TRBJ2-5; maybe TRBD1 (5 bases). Trimming removed 4 bases from V and 2 bases from J, with 8 bases in between. The CDR3 runs to 13 residues. CDR1 is MNHEY and CDR2 is SMNVEV in the germline V gene (reference sequence). The DNA of the CDR3 is TGTGCCAGCAGTTCCCAGGGTCAAGAGACCCAGTACTTC. Translating it yields CASSSQGQETQYF.

The chain links TRBV7-9 to TRBJ1-1; 7 bases are a match to TRBD1. The CDR3 runs to 13 residues. Germline values: CDR1 SEHNR, CDR2 FQNEAQ (reference sequence). Trimming took 1 base from V and 7 from J; bases not matched to a gene: 3. DNA for the CDR3: TGTGCCAGCAGCTTAGGGGGACAGCTTGAAGCTTTCTTT. This translates into CASSLGGQLEAFF.

The rearrangement uses TRBV14 and TRBJ2-7; D perhaps matches TRBD2 (6 bases). Germline lookup yields CDR1 SGHDN and CDR2 FVKESK. This CDR3 is 13 amino acids long. Between the trimmed V and J ends, which lost 4 bases and 4 bases, there was a span of 11 bases. The CDR3: CASSLPGTYEQYF. The CDR3 DNA follows: TGTGCCAGCAGCCTGCCTGGGACTTACGAGCAGTACTTC.

The chain is built from TRBV29-1 and TRBJ1-2; 7 positions agree with TRBD1. There are 13 residues in the CDR3. Germline trimming cut 4 bases from V and 4 bases from J; bases unmatched to any gene: 6. Germline assignment: CDR1 SQVTM and CDR2 ANQGSEA. Here the CDR3 reads CSVVGTASYGYTF. CDR3 DNA sequence: TGCAGCGTTGTAGGGACAGCCTCCTATGGCTACACCTTC.

The V and J genes are TRBV9 and TRBJ2-1; 8 nucleotides align to TRBD1. The CDR3 is 16 residues long. V shed 0 bases, J shed 6 bases, and the junction held 8 bases outside the gene matches. Germline V lookup: CDR1 SGDLS, CDR2 YYNGEE. CDR3 bases: TGTGCCAGCAGCGTAGATGTGACAGGGGCCTCCAATGAGCAGTTCTTC. It translates to CASSVDVTGASNEQFF. Full variable domain (rest looked up from reference TRBV9 and TRBJ2-1): DSGVTQTPKHLITATGQRVTLRCSPRSGDLSVYWYQQSLDQGLQFLIQYYNGEERAKGNILERFSAQQFPDLHSELNLSSLELGDSALYFCASSVDVTGASNEQFFGPGTRLTVL.

CDR3 coding DNA: TGTGCCAGCAGTTACTCTCCGACTAGCACCTACGAGCAGTACTTC. It translates to CASSYSPTSTYEQYF. The gene calls are TRBV6-5 and TRBJ2-7; 7 bases are a match to TRBD2. The V gene end was trimmed by 0 bases and the J gene end by 2 bases; junction bases not matched to a gene: 4. The CDR3 contains 15 residues. Germline assignment: CDR1 MNHEY and CDR2 SVGAGI.

The V gene is TRBV2, the J gene TRBJ2-7; the D gene is possibly TRBD2 (5 bases). V lost 6 bases and J 3 bases, leaving 6 bases between the germline ends. Germline-derived CDR1 and CDR2 are SNHLY and FYNNEI. The CDR3 totals 11 residues. CDR3 amino acids: CASRADYEQYF. The CDR3 bases are TGTGCCAGCAGAGCGGACTACGAGCAGTACTTC.

The chain links TRBV28 to TRBJ1-2; 10 bases line up with TRBD1. Germline assignment: CDR1 MDHEN and CDR2 SYDVKM. The V and J ends lost 6 bases and 5 bases, in that order; junction bases with no gene match: 6. The CDR3 sequence is 14 residues long. The CDR3 DNA sequence: TGTGCCAGCAGAACCACGGGACAGGGGTATGGCTACACCTTC. Its translation is CASRTTGQGYGYTF.

The table lists this clone with a count of one. The chain couples TRBV19 to TRBJ2-7; 9 bases fit TRBD1. Germline V lookup: CDR1 LNHDA, CDR2 SQIVND (reference sequence). This CDR3 contains 15 residues. The ends lost 5 bases at V and 0 bases at J; junction bases unmatched: 5. The chain's CDR3 is CASSFGQGSSYEQYF. CDR3 nucleotides: TGTGCCAGTAGTTTCGGACAGGGGAGCTCCTACGAGCAGTACTTC.

This rearrangement joins TRBV2 to TRBJ1-5, with D possibly TRBD1 on 5 matching bases. In germline, CDR1 is SNHLY, CDR2 FYNNEI. This CDR3 region has 14 residues. The germline V and J ends were trimmed by 7 bases and 0 bases, with 10 bases remaining between them. The CDR3 nucleotides are TGTGCCAGCACCGACAGCTATAGCAATCAGCCCCAGCATTTT. As protein: CASTDSYSNQPQHF.

The rearrangement joins TRBV4-1 to TRBJ2-7; D not certain. V was shortened by 0 bases and J by 0 bases, with 12 bases between the two germline ends. This CDR3 spans 16 amino acids. Germline CDR1 is MGHRA and CDR2 is YSYEKL. The CDR3 DNA follows: TGCGCCAGCAGCCAAGATCACAGTCCGAGCTCCTACGAGCAGTACTTC. Translated: CASSQDHSPSSYEQYF.

This chain's CDR3 is CASRTDFIQYF. CDR3 nucleotides: TGTGCCAGTAGAACAGATTTCATTCAGTACTTC. The rearrangement joins TRBV19 to TRBJ2-4; no clear D. V shed 6 bases and J shed 9 bases, with 9 bases lying between them. This CDR3 region has 11 residues. The V gene's germline CDR1 is LNHDA and CDR2 SQIVND (reference sequence).

The rearrangement links TRBV5-1 to TRBJ2-7; D is perhaps TRBD2 (6 bases). CDR3 size: 13 residues. V was cut by 0 bases and J by 7 bases, with 11 bases left in between. Looked up from germline, CDR1 is SGHRS and CDR2 is YFSETQ. DNA of the CDR3: TGCGCCAGCAGCTTGGGCGGGGTGGGGGAGCAGTACTTC. Protein sequence: CASSLGGVGEQYF.

V and J are TRBV6-5 and TRBJ2-1; D perhaps matches TRBD2 (6 bases). The CDR3 is 13 amino acids. CDR1 is MNHEY and CDR2 is SVGAGI in the germline V gene. Between the trimmed V and J ends, which lost 5 bases and 8 bases, there was a span of 13 bases. The CDR3 nucleotides read TGTGCCAGCAGTCCGGGACTCCGACATGAGCAGTTCTTC. This encodes CASSPGLRHEQFF.

The CDR3: CASRRGFNQPQHF. The CDR3 DNA reads as TGTGCCAGCCGCAGGGGGTTCAATCAGCCCCAGCATTTT. The V gene is TRBV27, the J gene TRBJ1-5; 7 bases are a match to TRBD1. CDR1 is MNHEY and CDR2 is SMNVEV in the germline V gene (reference sequence). This CDR3 region has 13 residues. The V and J ends lost 8 bases and 3 bases, in that order; junction bases with no gene match: 4.

CDR3 loop: CASSLLSGGQETQYF. In DNA, the CDR3 is TGTGCCAGCAGTTTATTGTCCGGGGGGCAAGAGACCCAGTACTTC. The chain combines TRBV27 with TRBJ2-5, with TRBD2 identical over 7 bases. CDR3 length: 15 residues. J gave up 2 bases and V 1 base, and 4 bases lay outside the gene matches. From germline, CDR1 is MNHEY and CDR2 SMNVEV (reference sequence).

The rearrangement links TRBV27 to TRBJ2-3, with TRBD2 matching 13 bases. The CDR3 is 16 residues long. Germline V gives CDR1 MNHEY, CDR2 SMNVEV (reference sequence). V was pared by 5 bases and J by 4 bases, with 6 bases of the junction left unmatched. CDR3 residues: CASSARLAGGSDTQYF. In DNA form, the CDR3 reads TGTGCCAGCAGTGCAAGACTAGCGGGAGGTTCAGATACGCAGTATTTT.

The chain couples TRBV9 to TRBJ2-2; possibly TRBD1 for D (5 bases). CDR3 length: 14 residues. V was trimmed by 3 bases and J by 1 base, leaving 7 bases between them. Germline loops: CDR1 SGDLS, CDR2 YYNGEE. CDR3 nucleotides: TGTGCCAGCAGCGAAGGGGAGAACACCGGGGAGCTGTTTTTT. This codes for CASSEGENTGELFF. Looking up the rest from reference TRBV9 and TRBJ2-2 gives the full variable domain: DSGVTQTPKHLITATGQRVTLRCSPRSGDLSVYWYQQSLDQGLQFLIQYYNGEERAKGNILERFSAQQFPDLHSELNLSSLELGDSALYFCASSEGENTGELFFGEGSRLTVL.

The J gene is TRBJ2-3, the V gene TRBV7-9; 7 nucleotides line up with TRBD2. Germline V gene sequence: CDR1 SEHNR, CDR2 FQNEAQ (reference sequence). This CDR3 region has 17 residues. Trimming at V came to 4 bases and at J to 6 bases, leaving 16 bases not matched to a gene. The CDR3 here is CASSSFTSDLSRDTQYF. In nucleotides, the CDR3 is TGTGCCAGCAGCTCCTTTACTAGCGACCTATCCCGGGATACGCAGTATTTT.

CDR3 protein: CASSLALPRTTFTGELFF. In DNA, the CDR3 is TGTGCCAGCAGCTTGGCCTTGCCCAGGACTACCTTCACCGGGGAGCTGTTTTTT. The J gene is TRBJ2-2, the V gene TRBV5-6, with D possibly matching TRBD2 (6 bases). V lost 0 bases and J 4 bases, leaving 19 bases between the germline ends. Germline V gene lookup returns CDR1 SGHDT and CDR2 YYEEEE. CDR3 length equals 18 residues.

V usage is TRBV30 and J usage is TRBJ2-7, with 9 bases fitting TRBD1. This CDR3 is 13 amino acids long. Trimming removed 5 bases from V and 4 bases from J; junction bases left unmatched: 6. The germline CDR1 and CDR2 sequences are GTSNPN and SVGIG (reference sequence). DNA of the CDR3: TGTGCCTGGTCATCGGGACAGGGTTACGAGCAGTACTTC. Protein sequence: CAWSSGQGYEQYF.